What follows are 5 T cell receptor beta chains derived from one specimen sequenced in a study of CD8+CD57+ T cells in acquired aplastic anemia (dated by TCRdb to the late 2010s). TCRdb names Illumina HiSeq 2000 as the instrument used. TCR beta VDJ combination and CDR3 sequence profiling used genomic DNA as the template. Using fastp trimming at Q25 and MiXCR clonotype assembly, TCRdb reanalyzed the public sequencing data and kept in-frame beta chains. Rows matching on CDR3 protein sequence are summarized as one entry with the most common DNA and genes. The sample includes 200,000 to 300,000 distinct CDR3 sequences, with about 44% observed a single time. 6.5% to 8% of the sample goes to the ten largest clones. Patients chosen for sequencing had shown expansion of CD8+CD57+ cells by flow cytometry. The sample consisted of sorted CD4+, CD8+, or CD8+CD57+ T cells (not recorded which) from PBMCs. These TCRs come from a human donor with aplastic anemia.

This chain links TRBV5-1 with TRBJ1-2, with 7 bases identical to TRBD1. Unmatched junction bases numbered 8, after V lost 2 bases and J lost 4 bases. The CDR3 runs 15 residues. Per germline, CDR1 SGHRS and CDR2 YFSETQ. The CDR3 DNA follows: TGCGCCAGCAGCTTATACCGGGACAGCATCTATGGCTACACCTTC. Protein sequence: CASSLYRDSIYGYTF. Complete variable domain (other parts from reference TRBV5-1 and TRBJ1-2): KAGVTQTPRYLIKTRGQQVTLSCSPISGHRSVSWYQQTPGQGLQFLFEYFSETQRNKGNFPGRFSGRQFSNSRSEMNVSTLELGDSALYLCASSLYRDSIYGYTFGSGTRLTVV.

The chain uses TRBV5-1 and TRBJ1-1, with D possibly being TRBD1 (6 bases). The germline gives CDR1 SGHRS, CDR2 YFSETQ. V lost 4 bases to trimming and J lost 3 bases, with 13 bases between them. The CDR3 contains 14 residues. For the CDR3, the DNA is TGCGCCAGCAGCCCGGGACATCGGGACACTGAAGCTTTCTTT. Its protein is CASSPGHRDTEAFF. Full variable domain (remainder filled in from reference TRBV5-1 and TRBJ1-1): KAGVTQTPRYLIKTRGQQVTLSCSPISGHRSVSWYQQTPGQGLQFLFEYFSETQRNKGNFPGRFSGRQFSNSRSEMNVSTLELGDSALYLCASSPGHRDTEAFFGQGTRLTVV.

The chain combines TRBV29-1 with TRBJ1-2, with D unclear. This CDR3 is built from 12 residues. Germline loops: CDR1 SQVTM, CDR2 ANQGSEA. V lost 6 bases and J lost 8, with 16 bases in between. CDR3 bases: TGCAGCGTCTCCTGGCCCGGGTACGGCTACACCTTC. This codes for CSVSWPGYGYTF.

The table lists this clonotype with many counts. The chain's CDR3 is CASSSRRAGVVDEQYF. The CDR3 DNA follows: TGTGCCAGCAGCTCCCGCCGAGCGGGGGTCGTGGACGAGCAGTACTTC. The chain links TRBV7-8 to TRBJ2-7, with TRBD2 matching 8 bases. V gave up 4 bases and J gave up 5 bases; unmatched junction bases: 13. Germline CDR1 is SGHVS and CDR2 is FQNEAQ. This CDR3 contains 16 residues.

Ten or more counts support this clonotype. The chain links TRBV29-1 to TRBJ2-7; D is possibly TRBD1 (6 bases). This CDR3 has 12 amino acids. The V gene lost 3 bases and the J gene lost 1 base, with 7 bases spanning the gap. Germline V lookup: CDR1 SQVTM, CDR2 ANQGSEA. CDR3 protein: CSVEDRSYEQYF. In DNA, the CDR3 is TGCAGCGTTGAGGACAGATCCTACGAGCAGTACTTC.